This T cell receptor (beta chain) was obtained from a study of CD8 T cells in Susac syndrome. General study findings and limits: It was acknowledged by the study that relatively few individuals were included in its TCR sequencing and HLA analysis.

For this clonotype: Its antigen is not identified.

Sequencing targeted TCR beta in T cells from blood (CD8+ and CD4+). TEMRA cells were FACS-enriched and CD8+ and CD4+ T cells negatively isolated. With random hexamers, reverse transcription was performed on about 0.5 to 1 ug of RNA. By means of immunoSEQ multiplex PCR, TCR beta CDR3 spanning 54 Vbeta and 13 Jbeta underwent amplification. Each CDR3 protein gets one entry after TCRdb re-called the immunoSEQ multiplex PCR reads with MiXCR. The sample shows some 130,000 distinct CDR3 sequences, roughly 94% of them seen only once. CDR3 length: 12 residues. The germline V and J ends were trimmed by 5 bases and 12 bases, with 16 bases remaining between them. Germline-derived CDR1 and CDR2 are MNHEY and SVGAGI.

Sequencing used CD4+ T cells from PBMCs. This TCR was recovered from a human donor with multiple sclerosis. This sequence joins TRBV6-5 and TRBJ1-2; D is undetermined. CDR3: CASSRTPGVHTF. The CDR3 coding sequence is TGTGCCAGCAGTCGGACCCCCGGTGTCCACACCTTC.